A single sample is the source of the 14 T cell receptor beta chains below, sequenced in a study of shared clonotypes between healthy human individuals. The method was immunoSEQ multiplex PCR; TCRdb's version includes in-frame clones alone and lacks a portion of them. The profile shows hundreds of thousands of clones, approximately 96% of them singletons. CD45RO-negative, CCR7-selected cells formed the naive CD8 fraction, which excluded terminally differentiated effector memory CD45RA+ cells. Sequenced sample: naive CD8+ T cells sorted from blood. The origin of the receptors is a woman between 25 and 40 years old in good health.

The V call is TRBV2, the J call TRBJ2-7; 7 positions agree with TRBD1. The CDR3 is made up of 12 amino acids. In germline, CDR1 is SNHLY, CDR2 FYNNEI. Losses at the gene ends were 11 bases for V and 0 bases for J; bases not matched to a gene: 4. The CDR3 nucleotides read TGTGCCCGCCGGGACAGCTCCTACGAGCAGTACTTC. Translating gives CARRDSSYEQYF.

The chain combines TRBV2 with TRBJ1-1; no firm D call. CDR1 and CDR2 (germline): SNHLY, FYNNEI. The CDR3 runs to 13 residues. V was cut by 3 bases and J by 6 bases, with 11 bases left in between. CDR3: CASSEPSFAEAFF. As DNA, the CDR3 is TGTGCCAGCAGTGAGCCTAGCTTCGCTGAAGCTTTCTTT.

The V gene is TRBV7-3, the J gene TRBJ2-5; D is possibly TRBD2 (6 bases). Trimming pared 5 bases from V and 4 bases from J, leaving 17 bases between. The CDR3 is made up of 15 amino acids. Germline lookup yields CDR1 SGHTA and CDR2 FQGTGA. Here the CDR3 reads CASSAGTAQGETQYF. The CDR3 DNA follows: TGTGCCAGCAGCGCGGGGACCGCTCAAGGAGAGACCCAGTACTTC.

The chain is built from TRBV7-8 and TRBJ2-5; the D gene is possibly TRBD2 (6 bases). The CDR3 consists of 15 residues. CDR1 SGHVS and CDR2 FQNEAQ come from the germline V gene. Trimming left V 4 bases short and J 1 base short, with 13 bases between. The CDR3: CASSSWGTGQETQYF. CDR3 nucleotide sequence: TGTGCCAGCAGCTCATGGGGGACTGGCCAAGAGACCCAGTACTTC.

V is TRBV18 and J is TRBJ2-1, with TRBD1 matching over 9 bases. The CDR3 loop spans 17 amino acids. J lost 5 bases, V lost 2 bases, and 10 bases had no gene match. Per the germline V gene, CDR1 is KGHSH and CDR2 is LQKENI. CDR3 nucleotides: TGTGCCAGCTCACCATACCCCGGGACAGGGAATAACAATGAGCAGTTCTTC. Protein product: CASSPYPGTGNNNEQFF. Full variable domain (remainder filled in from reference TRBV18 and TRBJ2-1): NAGVMQNPRHLVRRRGQEARLRCSPMKGHSHVYWYRQLPEEGLKFMVYLQKENIIDESGMPKERFSAEFPKEGPSILRIQQVVRGDSAAYFCASSPYPGTGNNNEQFFGPGTRLTVL.

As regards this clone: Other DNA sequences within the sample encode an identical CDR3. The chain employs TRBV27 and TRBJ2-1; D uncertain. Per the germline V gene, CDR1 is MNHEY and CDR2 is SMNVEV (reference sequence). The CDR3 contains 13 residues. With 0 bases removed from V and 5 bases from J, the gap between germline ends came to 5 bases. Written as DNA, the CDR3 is TGTGCCAGCAGTTTATCGCCGAACAATGAGCAGTTCTTC. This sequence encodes CASSLSPNNEQFF.

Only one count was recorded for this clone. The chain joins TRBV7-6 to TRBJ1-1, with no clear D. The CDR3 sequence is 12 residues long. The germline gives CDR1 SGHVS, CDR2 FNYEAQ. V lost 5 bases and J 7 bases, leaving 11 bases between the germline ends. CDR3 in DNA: TGTGCCAGCAGCCAGACGGGGTTTGAAGCTTTCTTT. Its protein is CASSQTGFEAFF. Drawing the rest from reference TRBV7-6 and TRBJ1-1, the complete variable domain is GAGVSQSPRYKVTKRGQDVALRCDPISGHVSLYWYRQALGQGPEFLTYFNYEAQQDKSGLPNDRFSAERPEGSISTLTIQRTEQRDSAMYRCASSQTGFEAFFGQGTRLTVV.

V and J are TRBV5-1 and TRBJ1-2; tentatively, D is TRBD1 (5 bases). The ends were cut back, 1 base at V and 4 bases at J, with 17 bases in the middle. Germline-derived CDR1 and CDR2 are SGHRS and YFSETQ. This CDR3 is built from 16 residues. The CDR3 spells CASSLRTGKEGYGYTF. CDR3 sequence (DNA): TGCGCCAGCAGCTTGCGAACAGGCAAAGAAGGCTATGGCTACACCTTC. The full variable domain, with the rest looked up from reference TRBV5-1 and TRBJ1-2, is KAGVTQTPRYLIKTRGQQVTLSCSPISGHRSVSWYQQTPGQGLQFLFEYFSETQRNKGNFPGRFSGRQFSNSRSEMNVSTLELGDSALYLCASSLRTGKEGYGYTFGSGTRLTVV.

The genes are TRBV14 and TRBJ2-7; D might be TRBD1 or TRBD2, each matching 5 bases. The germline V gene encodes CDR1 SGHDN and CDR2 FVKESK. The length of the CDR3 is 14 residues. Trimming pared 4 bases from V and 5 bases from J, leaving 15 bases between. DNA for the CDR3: TGTGCCAGCAGCCCCTTGGCCGGGGCGGACGAGCAGTACTTC. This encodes CASSPLAGADEQYF.

The CDR3 sequence: CASSLDRRSDTQYF. For the CDR3, the DNA is TGTGCCAGCAGCTTGGACAGGAGATCAGATACGCAGTATTTT. The genes are TRBV5-4 and TRBJ2-3; perhaps TRBD1 as D (5 bases). The germline V and J ends were trimmed by 0 bases and 4 bases, with 9 bases remaining between them. The germline CDR1 and CDR2 sequences are SGHNT and YYREEE (reference sequence). The CDR3 is 14 amino acids. The complete variable domain, with remaining parts taken from reference TRBV5-4 and TRBJ2-3, reads ETGVTQSPTHLIKTRGQQVTLRCSSQSGHNTVSWYQQALGQGPQFIFQYYREEENGRGNFPPRFSGLQFPNYSSELNVNALELDDSALYLCASSLDRRSDTQYFGPGTRLTVL.

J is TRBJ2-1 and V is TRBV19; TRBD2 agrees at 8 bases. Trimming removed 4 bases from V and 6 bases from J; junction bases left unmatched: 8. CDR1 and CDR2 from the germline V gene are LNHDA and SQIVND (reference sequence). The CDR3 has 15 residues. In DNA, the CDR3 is TGTGCCAGTAGTACCGGGACTAGAACTGGCAATGAGCAGTTCTTC. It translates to CASSTGTRTGNEQFF.

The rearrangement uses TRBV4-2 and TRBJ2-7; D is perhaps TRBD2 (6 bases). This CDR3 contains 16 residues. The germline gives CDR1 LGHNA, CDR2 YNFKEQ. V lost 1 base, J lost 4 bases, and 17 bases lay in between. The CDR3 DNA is TGTGCCAGCAGCCAAGCCCCCTCCGGGGGTACTTACGAGCAGTACTTC. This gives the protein CASSQAPSGGTYEQYF.

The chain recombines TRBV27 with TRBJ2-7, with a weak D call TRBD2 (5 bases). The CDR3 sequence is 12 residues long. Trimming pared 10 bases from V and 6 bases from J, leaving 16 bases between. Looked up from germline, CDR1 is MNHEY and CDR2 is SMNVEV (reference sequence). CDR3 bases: TGTGCCACCCGGACTGGGCGGGTCGAGCAGTACTTC. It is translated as CATRTGRVEQYF.

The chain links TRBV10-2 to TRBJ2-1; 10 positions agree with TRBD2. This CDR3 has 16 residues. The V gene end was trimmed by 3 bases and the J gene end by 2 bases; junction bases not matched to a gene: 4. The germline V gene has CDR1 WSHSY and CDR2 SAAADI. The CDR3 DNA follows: TGCGCCAGCAGTGATCCCGGACTAGCGGCCTACAATGAGCAGTTCTTC. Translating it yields CASSDPGLAAYNEQFF.